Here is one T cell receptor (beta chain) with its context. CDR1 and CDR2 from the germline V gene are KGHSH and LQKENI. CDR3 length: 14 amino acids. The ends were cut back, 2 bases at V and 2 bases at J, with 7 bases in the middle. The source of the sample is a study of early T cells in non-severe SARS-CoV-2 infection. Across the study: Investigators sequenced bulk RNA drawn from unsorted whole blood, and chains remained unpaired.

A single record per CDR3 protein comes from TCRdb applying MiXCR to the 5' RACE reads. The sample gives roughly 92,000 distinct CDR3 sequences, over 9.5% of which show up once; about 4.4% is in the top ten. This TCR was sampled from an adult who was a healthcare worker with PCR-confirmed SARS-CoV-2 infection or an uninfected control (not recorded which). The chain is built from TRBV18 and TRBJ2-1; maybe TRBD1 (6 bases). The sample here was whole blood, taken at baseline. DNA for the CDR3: TGTGCCAGCTCACCAGGGGGCCCCTACAATGAGCAGTTCTTC. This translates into CASSPGGPYNEQFF.